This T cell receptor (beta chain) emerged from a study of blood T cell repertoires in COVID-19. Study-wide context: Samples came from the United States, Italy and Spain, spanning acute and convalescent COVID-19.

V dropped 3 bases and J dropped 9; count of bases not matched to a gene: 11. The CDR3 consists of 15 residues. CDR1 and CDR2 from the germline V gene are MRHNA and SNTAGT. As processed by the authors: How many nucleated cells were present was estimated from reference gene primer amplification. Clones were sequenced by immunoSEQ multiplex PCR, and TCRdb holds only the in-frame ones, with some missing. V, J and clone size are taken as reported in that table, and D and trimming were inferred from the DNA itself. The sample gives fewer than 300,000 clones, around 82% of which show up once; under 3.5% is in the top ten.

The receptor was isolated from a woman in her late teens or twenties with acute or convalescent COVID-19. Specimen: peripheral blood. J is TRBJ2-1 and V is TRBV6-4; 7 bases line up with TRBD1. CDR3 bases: TGTGCCAGCAGTGAAGGCCAGGGGGTAAACGGTGAGCAGTTCTTC. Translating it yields CASSEGQGVNGEQFF.